This T cell receptor (beta chain) was profiled in a study of CD8 T cells in Susac syndrome. This CDR3 has 13 amino acids. V was clipped by 7 bases and J by 3 bases; unmatched bases: 6. CDR1 is SGDLS, CDR2 YYNGEE, per germline. The authors reverse transcribed about 0.5 to 1 ug RNA with random hexamers. TCRdb called the immunoSEQ multiplex PCR reads again in MiXCR, with one record for every CDR3 protein. The table records about 53,000 distinct CDR3 sequences, 95% of them present only once. Sequences were obtained from CD8+ T cells from PBMCs. This sequence originates from a human donor with Susac syndrome. The chain is built from TRBV9 and TRBJ2-7, with 8 bases identical to TRBD2. The CDR3 region is CASGTGGGYEQYF. The CDR3 coding sequence is TGTGCCAGCGGTACGGGAGGGGGCTACGAGCAGTACTTC.